This TCR beta chain stems from a study of Graves' ophthalmopathy and Graves' hyperthyroidism. The CDR3 sequence is 14 residues long. V shed 12 bases and J shed 0 bases, with 16 bases lying between them. Germline values: CDR1 KGHDR, CDR2 SFDVKD. Beta-chain TCR CDR3 regions were amplified from RNA transcripts. The authors performed first-round RT-PCR with HTBI primers and then a second-round multiplex PCR. TCRdb itself ran the multiplex PCR reads through MiXCR, one entry per CDR3 protein. Of about 340,000 distinct CDR3 sequences in the sample, under 20% were seen once. This clonotype was seen many times.

This receptor was taken from an adult man with Graves' ophthalmopathy. Sequencing input: peripheral blood. The gene calls are TRBV24-1 and TRBJ1-1; D perhaps matches TRBD1 (6 bases). CDR3 sequence reads: CAPFTGIMNTEAFF. CDR3 nucleotides: TGTGCCCCATTCACAGGGATCATGAACACTGAAGCTTTCTTT.